This T cell receptor (beta chain) was recovered during a study of T cell responses to AZD1222 COVID-19 vaccine (dated by TCRdb to the early 2020s). Some background on the complete study: TCR sequencing was performed for roughly 250 trial participants, of whom around 210 were given two doses of AZD1222 and approximately 26 were given two doses of MenACWY control vaccine. Trial participants were enrolled into age subgroups of 18-55, 56-69 and 70-plus years, which contained approximately 150, 30 and 60 TCR-sequenced participants, respectively. Findings and caveats that apply to the study as a whole: A significant rise in spike-specific TCR breadth and depth was observed after two AZD1222 doses relative to day 0 and relative to MenACWY recipients. Because no samples from the day 14 peak response were available, repertoires could be characterized only after the peak T cell response. Epitopes outside the regions mutated in the B.1.351 and B.1.1.7 variants were reportedly recognized by nearly half of the unique spike-specific TCRs. Vaccine-associated CD4 TCRs spanned the whole spike protein, with dominant responses in regions 160-218 and 743-854. The 56-69-year group was small, and its depth increase did not reach significance, likely because of low power. Conclusions about previously exposed vaccinees were limited because only a handful of AZD1222 recipients were SARS-CoV-2 seropositive at baseline. Participants were mostly white British, with more females than males. The authors suggested clonal diversity may have been underestimated.

As encoded in the germline V gene, CDR1 is MNHEY while CDR2 is SVGEGT. Germline trimming amounts to 5 bases on V and 5 bases on J, with 12 as the count of junction bases outside the gene matches. Its CDR3 holds 15 amino acids, cysteine through phenylalanine. Kept here is only the CDR3 DNA, which spans 45 bases and is read in frame from base 1. The label giving this sample's time point can be read as: about 28 days (+/-7) after the second vaccine dose. Because spike-specific TCR depth and breadth did not differ between the two schedules, AZD1222 recipients who got a second dose at roughly 4 weeks were pooled with those who got a second dose at roughly 12 weeks. Vaccinee samples came from UK trials COV001 and COV002, including a single-blind randomized controlled phase 2/3 trial of AZD1222 (ChAdOx1 nCoV-19) in healthy adults. For TCRbeta chain sequencing, PBMC samples from trial participants were taken at day 0 and at day 28 after the second dose.

The CDR3 regions of human TCRbeta chains were analyzed by immunosequencing. The paper's processing steps were these. TCRs in the repertoires were matched against a reference library of SARS-CoV-2-specific TCRs that had been generated with the MIRA antigen-specificity platform. Breadth was defined as the fraction of unique TCRs that were SARS-CoV-2-associated, and depth was defined as the fraction of total T cells that were SARS-CoV-2-associated. Each spike-specific TCR was assigned to its reactive spike region and to a CD4 or CD8 class using the MIRA data. Log10-transformed breadth and depth values were compared by one-way ANOVA with Sidak's multiple comparisons tests. This is the immuneACCESS table as TCRdb keeps it, with only in-frame sequences that have V and J called. A part of the clones is gone; compared with another copy, unresolved V genes explain less than half, and the rest is unexplained. V and J calls and clone size are as listed in that table; D and trimming were resolved from the DNA. The sample yields 150,000 to 200,000 clones; 94% were counted once. In total, the top ten clones hold roughly 5.5% of the sample.

In the case of this clone: Its binding antigen is unknown. Nothing much larger sits one base from this clone, and base qualities are not available.

Recombination connected TRBV6-2 or TRBV6-3 to TRBJ2-7; TRBD1 agrees with 7 junctional bases. Sequences were derived from peripheral blood, sampled 28 days after the second AZD1222 dose. The TCR sequence derives from an adult who received the AZD1222 COVID-19 vaccine. The CDR3: CASSLPLTGSHEQYF. The DNA reads TGTGCCAGCAGTCTCCCCTTGACAGGGTCCCACGAGCAGTACTTC.